The rows below give T cell receptor beta chains drawn from one sample of a study of blood T cell repertoires in COVID-19. Measured with immunoSEQ multiplex PCR; TCRdb has only the in-frame clones, and not every one. The sample includes 150,000 to 190,000 clones, about 86% of them seen just once. Material: PBMCs or T cells enriched from blood (not recorded which). These receptor sequences come from a man aged 50-60 years who had recovered from COVID-19. Each CDR3 is given with its conserved first and last residue. The D gene is left open where the match is weak. Size values are once, few and many counts, or a class for expanded clones, and some rows have none.

j_gene | abundance | d_gene | v_gene | CDR3aa | CDR3nt
TRBJ1-2 | NA | NA | TRBV7-9 | CASSLGLSPYGYTF | TGTGCCAGCAGCTTAGGGCTCTCTCCCTATGGCTACACCTTC
TRBJ1-1 | NA | NA | TRBV5-1 | CASSLGGGNTEAFF | TGCGCCAGCAGCTTGGGCGGGGGTAACACTGAAGCTTTCTTT
TRBJ2-3 | NA | TRBD2 | TRBV27 | CASSLTSGGPQGTQYF | TGTGCCAGCAGTTTAACTAGCGGGGGCCCCCAGGGAACGCAGTATTTT
TRBJ2-1 | NA | TRBD2 | TRBV24-1 | CATQAGGDWRRNEQFF | TGTGCCACCCAGGCGGGGGGGGACTGGCGGCGCAATGAGCAGTTCTTC
TRBJ2-2 | NA | NA | TRBV6-5 | CASTRSNTGELFF | TGTGCCAGCACCAGATCGAACACCGGGGAGCTGTTTTTT
TRBJ1-5 | NA | NA | TRBV18 | CASSPSGDQPQHF | TGTGCCAGCTCACCATCCGGGGATCAGCCCCAGCATTTT
TRBJ1-3 | NA | NA | TRBV6-5 | CASRVYSGNTIYF | TGTGCCAGCAGGGTCTACTCTGGAAACACCATATATTTT
TRBJ2-7 | NA | TRBD1 | TRBV9 | CASSVDRGFDEQYF | TGTGCCAGCAGCGTGGACAGGGGTTTCGACGAGCAGTACTTC
TRBJ2-1 | NA | TRBD2 | TRBV5-4 | CASSLAGLAGWRQFF | TGTGCCAGCAGCTTGGCGGGACTAGCGGGGTGGAGGCAGTTCTTC
TRBJ2-5 | NA | NA | TRBV2 | CASSPSGVPAETQYF | TGTGCCAGCAGCCCTTCGGGGGTCCCAGCGGAGACCCAGTACTTC
TRBJ2-2 | NA | NA | TRBV7-7 | CASSLELASANTGELFF | TGTGCCAGCAGCTTAGAGTTGGCTAGCGCGAACACCGGGGAGCTGTTTTTT
TRBJ2-6 | NA | NA | TRBV5-5 | CASSHEDWLGANVLTF | TGTGCCAGCAGCCATGAGGACTGGCTTGGGGCCAACGTCCTGACTTTC
TRBJ1-6 | NA | NA | TRBV18 | CASSPTGPRSGNSPLHF | TGTGCCAGCTCACCAACGGGCCCCCGGAGCGGTAATTCACCCCTCCACTTT
TRBJ2-1 | NA | NA | TRBV27 | CASSLSLALGSYNEQFF | TGTGCCAGCAGTTTATCGTTAGCGTTGGGCTCCTACAATGAGCAGTTCTTC
TRBJ1-5 | once | NA | TRBV11-2 | CASAEGVSNQPQHF | TGTGCCAGCGCAGAAGGGGTTAGCAATCAGCCCCAGCATTTT
TRBJ2-7 | NA | TRBD1 | TRBV14 | CASSQEQGYSYEQYF | TGTGCCAGCAGCCAAGAACAGGGGTACTCCTACGAGCAGTACTTC
TRBJ2-1 | NA | NA | TRBV5-6 | CASSISPSGGQFF | TGTGCCAGCAGCATATCTCCATCGGGTGGGCAGTTCTTC
TRBJ2-4 | NA | NA | TRBV18 | CASSPPGGTLAKNIQYF | TGTGCCAGCTCACCACCGGGGGGAACGTTAGCCAAAAACATTCAGTACTTC
TRBJ2-2 | NA | TRBD2 | TRBV6-1 | CASGGRRTSGGAVPTGELFF | TGTGCCAGCGGTGGACGACGGACTAGCGGGGGGGCGGTTCCCACCGGGGAGCTGTTTTTT
TRBJ1-2 | NA | NA | TRBV5-1 | CASRTRQVGNYGYTF | TGCGCCAGCAGAACCCGACAGGTGGGGAACTATGGCTACACCTTC
TRBJ1-6 | NA | NA | TRBV6-5 | CASSYGGGGGSPLHF | TGTGCCAGCAGTTACGGGGGGGGTGGTGGGTCACCCCTCCACTTT
TRBJ1-4 | NA | TRBD1 | TRBV6-5 | CASGPGTGNEKLFF | TGTGCCAGCGGCCCCGGGACAGGAAATGAAAAACTGTTTTTT
TRBJ1-1 | NA | NA | TRBV6-5 | CASSYSSRGIQGAFF | TGTGCCAGCAGTTACTCGAGTAGGGGGATCCAGGGAGCTTTCTTT
TRBJ1-1 | NA | NA | TRBV11-3 | CASSLQGSEAFF | TGTGCCAGCAGCTTACAGGGTAGTGAAGCTTTCTTT
TRBJ2-7 | NA | NA | TRBV4-1 | CASSQSGWQGGEQYF | TGCGCCAGCAGTCAATCCGGATGGCAGGGCGGCGAGCAGTACTTC
TRBJ1-2 | NA | TRBD1 | TRBV19 | CASSPGGLLNSGYTF | TGTGCCAGTAGTCCAGGGGGACTCCTTAACAGTGGCTACACCTTC
TRBJ2-5 | once | TRBD1 | TRBV10-3 | CAISDPARGIETQYF | TGTGCCATCAGCGACCCGGCCAGGGGGATAGAGACCCAGTACTTC
TRBJ2-1 | NA | TRBD2 | TRBV18 | CASSPQGGGARYEQFF | TGTGCCAGCTCACCTCAGGGCGGGGGGGCCCGGTATGAGCAGTTCTTC
TRBJ2-1 | NA | TRBD1 | TRBV11-3 | CASSLRGQGVNEQFF | TGTGCCAGCAGCTTAAGGGGACAGGGGGTCAATGAGCAGTTCTTC
TRBJ1-2 | NA | NA | TRBV18 | CASSTTGYGYTF | TGTGCCAGCTCAACGACAGGCTATGGCTACACCTTC
TRBJ2-1 | NA | NA | TRBV5-6 | CASSFWTDAYNEQFF | TGTGCCAGCAGCTTCTGGACTGACGCCTACAATGAGCAGTTCTTC
TRBJ1-4 | NA | NA | TRBV7-9 | CASSLVFSLANEKLFF | TGTGCCAGCAGCTTAGTATTCTCGCTTGCGAATGAAAAACTGTTTTTT
TRBJ1-1 | NA | NA | TRBV27 | CASSFLQGGTTEAFF | TGTGCCAGCAGTTTTTTGCAGGGAGGAACCACTGAAGCTTTCTTT
TRBJ2-3 | NA | NA | TRBV14 | CASSRQDTDTQYF | TGTGCCAGCAGCCGGCAGGACACAGATACGCAGTATTTT
TRBJ1-1 | NA | TRBD1 | TRBV18 | CASSPDVRDRGWGNTEAFF | TGTGCCAGCTCACCAGACGTCCGGGACAGGGGGTGGGGGAACACTGAAGCTTTCTTT
TRBJ2-7 | NA | NA | TRBV12-3/TRBV12-4 | CASSRSGAYEQYF | TGTGCCAGCAGTCGATCAGGTGCCTACGAGCAGTACTTC
TRBJ1-6 | NA | TRBD1 | TRBV6-1 | CASSDKGASNSPLHF | TGTGCCAGCAGTGATAAGGGGGCCTCTAATTCACCCCTCCACTTT
TRBJ2-3 | NA | TRBD1 | TRBV4-2 | CASSQEGGLGTVTDTQYF | TGTGCCAGCAGCCAAGAAGGGGGCCTAGGGACAGTCACAGATACGCAGTATTTT
TRBJ2-2 | NA | TRBD1 | TRBV6-5 | CASSYYPTGATGELFF | TGTGCCAGCAGTTACTACCCGACAGGGGCCACCGGGGAGCTGTTTTTT
TRBJ1-6 | NA | NA | TRBV5-1 | CASSLVSGVGSPLHF | TGCGCCAGCAGCTTGGTTTCGGGGGTTGGTTCACCCCTCCACTTT
TRBJ1-1 | NA | TRBD1 | TRBV7-9 | CASSPRTGLNTEAFF | TGTGCCAGCAGCCCAAGGACAGGCCTGAACACTGAAGCTTTCTTT
TRBJ1-1 | NA | NA | TRBV2 | CASRRTGNRNSEAFF | TGTGCCAGCAGGCGCACCGGGAATCGTAATTCTGAAGCTTTCTTT
TRBJ2-4 | NA | NA | TRBV27 | CASSLFPLAKNIQYF | TGTGCCAGCAGTTTATTTCCCCTAGCCAAAAACATTCAGTACTTC
TRBJ1-5 | few | NA | TRBV20-1 | CSASEGGARGLSNQPQHF | TGCAGTGCTAGTGAGGGGGGGGCGCGCGGGTTAAGCAATCAGCCCCAGCATTTT
TRBJ2-1 | NA | TRBD2 | TRBV5-1 | CASSLIPGLAYNEQFF | TGCGCCAGCAGCTTGATTCCGGGACTAGCCTACAATGAGCAGTTCTTC
TRBJ1-6 | NA | TRBD1 | TRBV10-3 | CAISEGQGASPLHF | TGTGCCATCAGTGAGGGACAGGGCGCGTCTCCCCTCCACTTT
TRBJ1-2 | NA | NA | TRBV4-2 | CASSPGQNYGYTF | TGTGCCAGCAGCCCAGGACAGAACTATGGCTACACCTTC
TRBJ2-5 | NA | TRBD2 | TRBV10-1 | CASSELGTSGRKTQYF | TGCGCCAGCAGTGAGCTGGGGACTAGCGGACGGAAGACCCAGTACTTC
TRBJ2-6 | few | NA | TRBV5-1 | CASSFRDILSGANVLTF | TGCGCCAGCAGCTTCCGGGACATCCTCTCCGGGGCCAACGTCCTGACTTTC
TRBJ1-1 | once | NA | TRBV7-9 | CASSLKDSHTEAFF | TGTGCCAGCAGTTTAAAGGACAGTCATACTGAAGCTTTCTTT